The 16 T cell receptor beta chains in this list originate from one sample, sequenced in a study of OX40 agonist ivuxolimab in advanced cancers. The data were produced by immunoSEQ multiplex PCR, yet TCRdb's version contains in-frame clones alone and is incomplete. The sample lists tens of thousands of clones; almost 90% were seen once. Sequenced here: CD4+ or CD8+ T cells sorted from blood, sampled in a trial of the OX40 agonist ivuxolimab. These TCRs come from an adult with an advanced solid tumor such as melanoma, head and neck, liver or kidney cancer.

The table lists this clone with a few counts. The gene calls are TRBV6-1 and TRBJ1-2, with D perhaps TRBD1 (5 bases). The CDR3 spans 14 residues. V shed 3 bases and J shed 6 bases, with 14 bases lying between them. Per germline, CDR1 MNHNS and CDR2 SASEGT. CDR3 DNA: TGTGCCAGCAGTGAGTACGGGGACCGGAATGGCTACACCTTC. Amino acid sequence: CASSEYGDRNGYTF.

The CDR3 bases are TGTGCCAGCAGCTCTAGGACAGGTCCCTCCTACGAGCAGTACTTC. Translating gives CASSSRTGPSYEQYF. V usage is TRBV7-8 and J usage is TRBJ2-5; 7 bases match TRBD1. The closer fit of TRBJ2-7 to the DNA end suggests the J call may be wrong. CDR3 length equals 15 residues. In germline, CDR1 is SGHVS, CDR2 FQNEAQ.

The chain couples TRBV19 to TRBJ2-1, with 8 bases fitting TRBD2. V dropped 7 bases and J dropped 4; count of bases not matched to a gene: 6. The CDR3 loop spans 14 amino acids. Germline values: CDR1 LNHDA, CDR2 SQIVND (reference sequence). CDR3 sequence reads: CASTSGGRYNEQFF. The CDR3 DNA follows: TGTGCCAGTACCTCTGGCGGGAGGTACAATGAGCAGTTCTTC.

The rearrangement links TRBV9 to TRBJ2-2; 8 bases match TRBD2. CDR1 is SGDLS and CDR2 is YYNGEE in the germline V gene. The J segment lost 7 bases and the V segment lost 2 bases, leaving 7 bases of the junction unmatched. The CDR3 runs 15 residues. The CDR3 nucleotides read TGTGCCAGCAGCGTTTCGGGGGGGCAAAACGGGGAGCTGTTTTTT. It yields the protein CASSVSGGQNGELFF.

This clone was seen a handful of times. The V and J genes are TRBV29-1 and TRBJ2-5; 7 bases are shared with TRBD2. The CDR3 runs to 15 residues. The germline CDR1 and CDR2 sequences are SQVTM and ANQGSEA. With V trimmed by 5 bases and J by 4 bases, 13 bases remained unmatched. The DNA of the CDR3 is TGCAGCGTTTACCCGAGCGGGACGATGGGAGAGACCCAGTACTTC. Translated, it gives CSVYPSGTMGETQYF. The full variable domain, its missing parts supplied by reference TRBV29-1 and TRBJ2-5, is SAVISQKPSRDICQRGTSLTIQCQVDSQVTMMFWYRQQPGQSLTLIATANQGSEATYESGFVIDKFPISRPNLTFSTLTVSNMSPEDSSIYLCSVYPSGTMGETQYFGPGTRLLVL.

The chain joins TRBV30 to TRBJ1-3; maybe TRBD1 (5 bases). The CDR3 length is 15 residues. Deletions cut 4 bases from V and 4 bases from J, with 17 bases between. Looked up from germline, CDR1 is GTSNPN and CDR2 is SVGIG (reference sequence). CDR3 coding DNA: TGTGCCTGGACCGACCCGGGACCCTTCGGAAACACCATATATTTT. Its translation is CAWTDPGPFGNTIYF.

The chain links TRBV13 to TRBJ2-7; 7 nucleotides match TRBD1. Germline lookup yields CDR1 PRHDT and CDR2 FYEKMQ (reference sequence). The CDR3 contains 18 residues. The V segment lost 3 bases and the J segment 3 bases; nucleotides outside the gene matches: 17. As DNA, the CDR3 is TGTGCCAGCAGCTTTGCGACGGATGCACGGGGACAGAACTACGAGCAGTACTTC. It specifies CASSFATDARGQNYEQYF.

V and J are TRBV21-1 and TRBJ2-1. TRBV21-1 is given as a pseudogene. The CDR3 contains 15 residues. The CDR3 spells CASSKAGGPYNEQFF. The CDR3 region has the DNA TGTGCCAGCAGCAAAGCCGGGGGCCCCTACAATGAGCAGTTCTTC.

The chain is built from TRBV10-3 and TRBJ2-3; TRBD2 agrees at 9 bases. V gave up 11 bases and J gave up 0 bases; unmatched junction bases: 6. Germline V gene lookup returns CDR1 ENHRY and CDR2 SYGVKD. This CDR3 is built from 14 residues. CDR3 loop: CAFQAGGSTDTQYF. The CDR3, as DNA: TGTGCCTTCCAAGCGGGAGGAAGCACAGATACGCAGTATTTT.

The V and J genes are TRBV2 and TRBJ2-5; D not certain. V shed 7 bases and J shed 1 base, with 4 bases lying between them. CDR1 is SNHLY and CDR2 is FYNNEI in the germline V gene. The length of the CDR3 is 11 residues. CDR3 in DNA: TGTGCCAGCAAAGTCCAAGAGACCCAGTACTTC. Its translation: CASKVQETQYF.

This chain joins TRBV6-5 and TRBJ1-1; no clear D gene. This CDR3 contains 11 residues. Trimming took off 6 bases at V and 4 bases at J, with 6 bases between the two ends. Per the germline V gene, CDR1 is MNHEY and CDR2 is SVGAGI. The CDR3 DNA reads TGTGCCAGCAGACTGGGCACTGAAGCTTTCTTT. Protein product: CASRLGTEAFF.

The chain has TRBV6-5 and TRBJ1-2; no firm D call. The V end was cut by 7 bases, the J end by 2 bases, with 17 bases between. The germline gives CDR1 MNHEY, CDR2 SVGAGI. This CDR3 has 15 amino acids. The CDR3 reads CASNAPTDSNYGYTF. CDR3 DNA sequence: TGTGCCAGCAATGCTCCGACTGATTCAAACTATGGCTACACCTTC.

The chain carries TRBV6-1 and TRBJ2-1, with unresolved D. The CDR3 loop spans 10 amino acids. Trimming pared 6 bases from V and 7 bases from J, leaving 4 bases between. Germline CDR1 and CDR2: MNHNS and SASEGT. The chain's CDR3 is CASRGNEQFF. CDR3 nucleotides: TGTGCCAGCAGGGGAAATGAGCAGTTCTTC.

The V and J genes are TRBV5-1 and TRBJ1-1; a weak D match, TRBD1 (5 bases). Germline CDR1 reads SGHRS; CDR2 reads YFSETQ. The V gene lost 2 bases and the J gene lost 7 bases, with 9 bases spanning the gap. The CDR3 extends over 12 amino acids. The CDR3 sequence: CASSFGGIEAFF. As DNA, the CDR3 is TGCGCCAGCAGCTTCGGGGGGATTGAAGCTTTCTTT.

The CDR3 spells CASSLNRGGNEKLFF. The CDR3 nucleotides read TGTGCCAGCAGCCTAAACAGGGGTGGGAATGAAAAACTGTTTTTT. This rearrangement joins TRBV6-1 to TRBJ1-4, with 7 nucleotides matching TRBD1. Trimming took 6 bases from V and 5 from J; bases not matched to a gene: 9. Germline V CDR1 and CDR2: MNHNS, SASEGT. There are 15 residues in the CDR3.

The chain joins TRBV19 to TRBJ2-5; no firm D call. V dropped 3 bases and J dropped 2 bases, with 1 base sitting between them. This CDR3 region has 11 residues. Germline V gene data show CDR1 as LNHDA and CDR2 as SQIVND (reference sequence). The CDR3 DNA follows: TGTGCCAGTAGTATGCAAGAGACCCAGTACTTC. It specifies CASSMQETQYF. Using reference TRBV19 and TRBJ2-5 for the parts outside the CDR3, the full variable domain is DGGITQSPKYLFRKEGQNVTLSCEQNLNHDAMYWYRQDPGQGLRLIYYSQIVNDFQKGDIAEGYSVSREKKESFPLTVTSAQKNPTAFYLCASSMQETQYFGPGTRLLVL.